The rows below give T cell receptor beta chains drawn from one sample of a study of blood T cell repertoires in COVID-19. Some clones are missing from TCRdb's copy, which holds only in-frame ones; the method was immunoSEQ multiplex PCR. The table includes fewer than 300,000 clones, 88% detected once. Sequencing was done on a sample of peripheral blood. These TCRs come from a woman in her 30s with acute or convalescent COVID-19. Each CDR3 is given with its conserved first and last residue. A D gene is named only where the DNA matches it firmly. Rows give clone size only sometimes, using once, few, many, or a class for an expanded clone.

V	size	J	D	CDR3	DNA
TRBV20-1	-	TRBJ2-7	TRBD1	CSASEPGTGGPQYF	TGCAGTGCTAGTGAACCCGGGACAGGGGGCCCTCAGTACTTC
TRBV29-1	-	TRBJ2-3	-	CSVVGQITDTQYF	TGCAGCGTCGTGGGACAAATCACAGATACGCAGTATTTT
TRBV5-6	few	TRBJ2-5	-	CASSFLVFGETQYF	TGTGCCAGCAGCTTTCTGGTTTTCGGAGAGACCCAGTACTTC
TRBV7-8	-	TRBJ2-7	-	CASSLAASSYEQYF	TGTGCCAGCAGCTTAGCTGCTAGCTCCTACGAGCAGTACTTC
TRBV7-9	-	TRBJ1-1	-	CASSLSGNTEAFF	TGTGCCAGCAGCTTAAGCGGGAACACTGAAGCTTTCTTT
TRBV3-1/TRBV3-2	-	TRBJ2-5	-	CASSSKETQYF	TGTGCCAGCAGCTCCAAAGAGACCCAGTACTTC
TRBV6-5	-	TRBJ1-4	TRBD1	CASSYVPGTVNEKLFF	TGTGCCAGCAGTTACGTACCCGGGACAGTTAATGAAAAACTGTTTTTT
TRBV5-1	-	TRBJ2-1	TRBD2	CASSSSAREGREQQFF	TGCGCCAGCAGCTCGTCGGCGCGGGAGGGCCGGGAGCAGCAGTTCTTC
TRBV6-6	-	TRBJ2-3	-	CASRSGEADTQYF	TGTGCCAGCAGAAGCGGTGAGGCAGATACGCAGTATTTT
TRBV20-1	-	TRBJ2-2	-	CSASLLAGSGELFF	TGCAGTGCTAGTCTTCTAGCCGGGTCCGGGGAGCTGTTTTTT
TRBV3-1/TRBV3-2	-	TRBJ2-6	TRBD1	CASSQRTGVGANVLTF	TGTGCCAGCAGCCAACGGACAGGGGTCGGGGCCAACGTCCTGACTTTC
TRBV24-1	-	TRBJ2-5	TRBD1	CATSDWMGDRGGVGETQYF	TGTGCCACCAGTGATTGGATGGGGGACAGGGGTGGAGTGGGGGAGACCCAGTACTTC
TRBV19	-	TRBJ1-3	-	CASSLPWASGNTIYF	TGTGCCAGTAGTCTACCATGGGCCTCTGGAAACACCATATATTTT
TRBV4-1	-	TRBJ2-5	-	CASSHTGRRETQYF	TGCGCCAGCAGCCATACAGGGAGACGGGAGACCCAGTACTTC
TRBV5-4	-	TRBJ2-5	TRBD2	CASSNAAYGLAGQETQYF	TGTGCCAGCAGTAACGCGGCTTATGGGCTAGCGGGACAAGAGACCCAGTACTTC
TRBV12-3/TRBV12-4	-	TRBJ1-5	-	CASRQQGTQPQHF	TGTGCCAGCAGACAACAGGGAACTCAGCCCCAGCATTTT
TRBV5-1	few	TRBJ2-3	-	CASSLVFRGTDTQYF	TGCGCCAGCAGCTTGGTTTTCAGGGGCACAGATACGCAGTATTTT
TRBV5-1	-	TRBJ2-7	-	CASSIGTLSAYEQYF	TGCGCCAGCAGCATCGGGACACTTTCTGCCTACGAGCAGTACTTC
TRBV4-3	-	TRBJ2-3	-	CASSQDQIPRGADTQYF	TGCGCCAGCAGCCAAGATCAAATCCCCCGCGGCGCAGATACGCAGTATTTT
TRBV27	-	TRBJ1-5	TRBD1	CASRGQGSNQPQHF	TGTGCCAGCAGGGGACAGGGTAGCAATCAGCCCCAGCATTTT
TRBV6-1	-	TRBJ2-1	TRBD1	CASSEAPGQGANEQFF	TGTGCCAGCAGTGAAGCCCCGGGACAGGGGGCCAATGAGCAGTTCTTC
TRBV9	-	TRBJ1-2	-	CASSVESSRPAGGYTF	TGTGCCAGCAGCGTAGAATCTTCGAGGCCCGCGGGTGGCTACACCTTC
TRBV27	-	TRBJ2-2	TRBD1	CASRDRVAGELFF	TGTGCCAGCAGGGACAGGGTCGCCGGGGAGCTGTTTTTT
TRBV27	-	TRBJ2-1	-	CASSAAATGRQFF	TGTGCCAGCAGTGCTGCAGCGACCGGAAGGCAGTTCTTC
TRBV21-1	-	TRBJ1-4	-	CASSKEGRRATNEKLFF	TGTGCCAGCAGCAAAGAGGGGCGGAGGGCAACTAATGAAAAACTGTTTTTT
TRBV4-1	-	TRBJ2-5	TRBD2	CASSLAGENQETQYF	TGCGCCAGCAGCCTAGCGGGAGAGAACCAAGAGACCCAGTACTTC
TRBV2	-	TRBJ2-5	TRBD2	CASKRLAGDQETQYF	TGTGCCAGCAAGAGACTAGCGGGAGACCAAGAGACCCAGTACTTC
TRBV19	-	TRBJ2-5	-	CASSIAQGLFLLETQYF	TGTGCCAGTAGTATAGCCCAGGGGTTGTTTCTCCTCGAGACCCAGTACTTC
TRBV7-2	-	TRBJ2-7	TRBD2	CASSRVAGEGEQYF	TGTGCCAGCAGCAGAGTAGCGGGAGAAGGCGAGCAGTACTTC
TRBV25-1	-	TRBJ2-7	-	CASSHHTGNTEQYF	TGTGCCAGCAGTCATCATACCGGGAACACCGAGCAGTACTTC
TRBV19	-	TRBJ2-7	-	CASSPDSYEQYF	TGTGCCAGTAGCCCAGACTCCTACGAGCAGTACTTC
TRBV7-9	-	TRBJ2-3	TRBD1	CASERAGGKSTDTQYF	TGTGCCAGCGAAAGGGCAGGGGGCAAAAGCACAGATACGCAGTATTTT
TRBV11-3	-	TRBJ1-1	-	CASSLLNEAFF	TGTGCCAGCAGCCTCCTAAATGAAGCTTTCTTT
TRBV19	-	TRBJ2-1	TRBD1	CASSYTGTEQFF	TGTGCCAGTAGCTACACCGGGACAGAACAGTTCTTC
TRBV7-9	-	TRBJ2-5	-	CASSSLETQYF	TGTGCCAGCAGCTCCCTCGAGACCCAGTACTTC
TRBV14	-	TRBJ2-7	TRBD1	CASSLTGGWYEQYF	TGTGCCAGCAGCCTGACAGGGGGCTGGTACGAGCAGTACTTC
TRBV10-3	-	TRBJ2-1	TRBD2	CAISPMGQAGGGILINEQFF	TGTGCCATCTCTCCGATGGGTCAAGCGGGAGGTGGGATATTAATCAATGAGCAGTTCTTC
TRBV27	few	TRBJ2-5	TRBD2	CASSPLIAGTQETQYF	TGTGCCAGCAGTCCCCTTATAGCGGGAACCCAAGAGACCCAGTACTTC
TRBV14	-	TRBJ1-2	TRBD1	CASSQDQGQGALNYGYTF	TGTGCCAGCAGCCAAGACCAGGGACAGGGGGCGCTTAACTATGGCTACACCTTC
TRBV13	-	TRBJ2-3	TRBD1	CASRRTGAGDTQYF	TGTGCCAGCAGGAGGACAGGGGCCGGAGATACGCAGTATTTT
TRBV27	-	TRBJ2-2	TRBD2	CASSLRGSGLAGGTGELFF	TGTGCCAGCAGTTTACGGGGCTCCGGACTAGCGGGCGGGACCGGGGAGCTGTTTTTT
TRBV10-2	-	TRBJ2-3	-	CASRGHGTDTQYF	TGCGCCAGCAGAGGACATGGCACAGATACGCAGTATTTT
TRBV11-2	-	TRBJ2-3	-	CASSLDPWGRTDTQYF	TGTGCCAGCAGCTTAGACCCGTGGGGCCGCACAGATACGCAGTATTTT
TRBV12-3/TRBV12-4	once	TRBJ2-2	-	CASSLRVGGELFF	TGTGCCAGCAGTTTGAGGGTGGGCGGGGAGCTGTTTTTT